The rows below give T cell receptor beta chains drawn from one sample of a study of shared clonotypes between healthy human individuals. Measured with immunoSEQ multiplex PCR; TCRdb has only the in-frame clones, and not every one. The table includes about 2.4 million clones, more than 85% detected once. What was sequenced was naive CD4+ T cells from PBMCs. The receptors come from a man between 18 and 29 years old in good health. Some clones in this sample may be carry-over from other donors' samples. The CDR3 runs from the conserved cysteine through the conserved F or W. The D gene is left open where the match is weak. Where a row states a size, it is once, few, many or the class of an expanded clone; other rows omit it.

V gene	J gene	D gene	clone size	CDR3 DNA	CDR3 protein
TRBV2	TRBJ1-2	-	-	TGTGCCAGCAGTGACAGGGGTAATGGCTACACCTTC	CASSDRGNGYTF
TRBV5-4	TRBJ2-2	TRBD1	-	TGTGCCAGCAGCAGAGGGACAGGCCCCACCGGGGAGCTGTTTTTT	CASSRGTGPTGELFF
TRBV12-5	TRBJ2-2	-	-	TGTGCTAGTGGCTCTGGACAGCCTTCGAACACCGGGGAGCTGTTTTTT	CASGSGQPSNTGELFF
TRBV5-1	TRBJ1-2	-	-	TGCGCCAGCAGCGTATCTGGAGAGGGAGGCTACACCTTC	CASSVSGEGGYTF
TRBV5-6	TRBJ2-3	-	-	TGTGCCAGCAGCCCCGGACAGCACCCTCCCTACACAGATACGCAGTATTTT	CASSPGQHPPYTDTQYF
TRBV7-2	TRBJ1-2	TRBD1	-	TGTGCCAGCAGCTTGACCGGGACAGGGGGAATCTATGGCTACACCTTC	CASSLTGTGGIYGYTF
TRBV15	TRBJ2-1	-	-	TGTGCCACCAGTGCGGGGGCGGGTAGGGATGAGCAGTTCTTC	CATSAGAGRDEQFF
TRBV7-2	TRBJ2-2	-	-	TGTGCCACCAGAGCCCAATCGAACACCGGGGAGCTGTTTTTT	CATRAQSNTGELFF
TRBV6-5	TRBJ1-2	TRBD1	-	TGTGCCAGCAGTAAGGACAGGGACCTTTATGGCTACACCTTC	CASSKDRDLYGYTF
TRBV21-1	TRBJ2-7	-	-	TGTGCCAGCAGCCACAGGGGCTCCTACGAGCAGTACTTC	CASSHRGSYEQYF
TRBV4-1	TRBJ2-7	-	-	TGCGCCAGCAGCCAAGATTCTTTCTACGAGCAGTACTTC	CASSQDSFYEQYF
TRBV6-6	TRBJ1-2	-	-	TGTGCCAGCAACCAACAGGGAAATCACTATGGCTACACCTTC	CASNQQGNHYGYTF
TRBV15	TRBJ1-2	-	-	TGTGCCACCAGCAGAGATGTCCAGATCTATGGCTACACCTTC	CATSRDVQIYGYTF
TRBV7-3	TRBJ1-1	-	-	TGTGCCAGCAGCAACGGGCCGAACACTGAAGCTTTCTTT	CASSNGPNTEAFF
TRBV4-1	TRBJ2-3	TRBD2	-	TGCGCCAGCAGCACCCTCACCTGGACTAGCGGGAGCACAGATACGCAGTATTTT	CASSTLTWTSGSTDTQYF
TRBV2	TRBJ2-7	-	-	TGTGCCAGCACCCTCCGGGTCGCCTACGAGCAGTACTTC	CASTLRVAYEQYF
TRBV2	TRBJ2-1	-	-	TGTGCCAGCAGTTTACACTCGGACTACAATGAGCAGTTCTTC	CASSLHSDYNEQFF
TRBV30	TRBJ1-4	-	-	TGTGCCTGGAGTGTAACGGCAGAAGAAAAACTGTTTTTT	CAWSVTAEEKLFF
TRBV7-3	TRBJ2-2	-	-	TGTGCCAGCAGCTTAACAGGGAGCGCCGGGGAGCTGTTTTTT	CASSLTGSAGELFF
TRBV5-1	TRBJ1-2	-	-	TGCGCCAGCAGCTTGGAGCCAGCTTACTATGGCTACACCTTC	CASSLEPAYYGYTF
TRBV9	TRBJ2-1	TRBD2	once	TGTGCCAGCAGCGTAGGCTTGCGGGAGACATTATACAATGAGCAGTTCTTC	CASSVGLRETLYNEQFF
TRBV28	TRBJ1-5	-	-	TGTGCCAGCAGTTCGCAATCTAATGGAGCTCAGCCCCAGCATTTT	CASSSQSNGAQPQHF
TRBV25-1	TRBJ1-1	-	-	TGTGCCAGCAGTGAATCGACAGGCAACACTGAAGCTTTCTTT	CASSESTGNTEAFF
TRBV7-3	TRBJ2-5	-	-	TGTGCCAGCAGCAGAGGCTACTCCACGCAAGAGACCCAGTACTTC	CASSRGYSTQETQYF
TRBV7-3	TRBJ2-2	TRBD1	-	TGTGCCAGCAGCTTTAGACAGGGGGACACCGGGGAGCTGTTTTTT	CASSFRQGDTGELFF
TRBV7-2	TRBJ2-5	TRBD2	once	TGTGCCAGCAGCGGCGGGAGCTGGGCCAGGGAGACCCAGTACTTC	CASSGGSWARETQYF